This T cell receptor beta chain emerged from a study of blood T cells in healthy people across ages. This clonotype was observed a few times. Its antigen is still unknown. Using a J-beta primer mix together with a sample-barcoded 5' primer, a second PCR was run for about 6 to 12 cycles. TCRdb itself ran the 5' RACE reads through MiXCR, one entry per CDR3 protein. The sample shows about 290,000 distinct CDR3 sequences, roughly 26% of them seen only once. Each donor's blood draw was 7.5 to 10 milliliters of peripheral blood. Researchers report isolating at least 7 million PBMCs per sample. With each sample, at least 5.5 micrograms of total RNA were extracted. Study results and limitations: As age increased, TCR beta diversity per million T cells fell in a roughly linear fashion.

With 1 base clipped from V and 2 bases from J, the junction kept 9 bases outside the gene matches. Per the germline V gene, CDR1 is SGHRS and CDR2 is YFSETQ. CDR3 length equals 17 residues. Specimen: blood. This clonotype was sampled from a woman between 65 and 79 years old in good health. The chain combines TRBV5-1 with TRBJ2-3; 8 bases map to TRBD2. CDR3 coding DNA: TGCGCCAGCAGCTTGTCCAGGGGTAGCGGGATCACAGATACGCAGTATTTT. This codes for CASSLSRGSGITDTQYF.